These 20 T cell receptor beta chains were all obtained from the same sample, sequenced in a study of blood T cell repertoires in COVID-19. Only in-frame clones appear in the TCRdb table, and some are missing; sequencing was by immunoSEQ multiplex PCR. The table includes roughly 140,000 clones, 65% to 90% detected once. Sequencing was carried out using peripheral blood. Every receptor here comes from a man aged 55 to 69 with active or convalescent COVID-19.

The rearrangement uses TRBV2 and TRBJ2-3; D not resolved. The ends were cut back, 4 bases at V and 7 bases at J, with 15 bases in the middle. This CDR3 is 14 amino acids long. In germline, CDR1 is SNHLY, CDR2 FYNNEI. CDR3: CASSAARPLHTQYF. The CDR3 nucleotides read TGTGCCAGCAGTGCGGCTAGGCCCCTACATACGCAGTATTTT.

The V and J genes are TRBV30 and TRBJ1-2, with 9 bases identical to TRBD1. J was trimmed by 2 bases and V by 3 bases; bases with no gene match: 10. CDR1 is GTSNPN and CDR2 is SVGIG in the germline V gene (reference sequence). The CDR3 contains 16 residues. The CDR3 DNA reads TGTGCCTGGAGGGGACGAATAGGGACAGGGAACTATGGCTACACCTTC. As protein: CAWRGRIGTGNYGYTF. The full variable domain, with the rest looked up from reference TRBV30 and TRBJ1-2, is SQTIHQWPATLVQPVGSPLSLECTVEGTSNPNLYWYRQAAGRGLQLLFYSVGIGQISSEVPQNLSASRPQDRQFILSSKKLLLSDSGFYLCAWRGRIGTGNYGYTFGSGTRLTVV.

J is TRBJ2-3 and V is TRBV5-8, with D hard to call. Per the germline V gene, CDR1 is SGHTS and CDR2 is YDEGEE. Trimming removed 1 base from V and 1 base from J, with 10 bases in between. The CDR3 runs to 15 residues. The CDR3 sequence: CASSLRAQRTDTQYF. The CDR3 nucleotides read TGTGCCAGCAGCTTGCGAGCCCAACGCACAGATACGCAGTATTTT.

CDR3 in DNA: TGTGCCAGCAGCTTGACAGGGACAGGTAACGAGCAGTACTTC. The encoded protein is CASSLTGTGNEQYF. This rearrangement joins TRBV5-6 to TRBJ2-7; TRBD1 matches at 8 bases. From germline, CDR1 is SGHDT and CDR2 YYEEEE. The CDR3 length is 14 residues. The V segment lost 1 base and the J segment 5 bases; nucleotides outside the gene matches: 5.

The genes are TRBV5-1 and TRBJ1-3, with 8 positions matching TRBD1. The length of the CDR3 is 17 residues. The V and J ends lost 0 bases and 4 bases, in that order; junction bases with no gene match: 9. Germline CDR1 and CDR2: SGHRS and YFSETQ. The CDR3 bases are TGCGCCAGCAGCTTGGGGCAGGGGGCTCGTTTGGGAAACACCATATATTTT. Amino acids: CASSLGQGARLGNTIYF.

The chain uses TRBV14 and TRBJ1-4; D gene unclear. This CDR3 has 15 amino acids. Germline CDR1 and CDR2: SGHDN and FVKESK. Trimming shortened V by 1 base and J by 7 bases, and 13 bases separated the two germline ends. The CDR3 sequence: CASSQAAGLSEKLFF. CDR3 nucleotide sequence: TGTGCCAGCAGCCAAGCAGCGGGCTTATCTGAAAAACTGTTTTTT. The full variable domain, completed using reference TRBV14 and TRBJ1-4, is EAGVTQFPSHSVIEKGQTVTLRCDPISGHDNLYWYRRVMGKEIKFLLHFVKESKQDESGMPNNRFLAERTGGTYSTLKVQPAELEDSGVYFCASSQAAGLSEKLFFGSGTQLSVL.

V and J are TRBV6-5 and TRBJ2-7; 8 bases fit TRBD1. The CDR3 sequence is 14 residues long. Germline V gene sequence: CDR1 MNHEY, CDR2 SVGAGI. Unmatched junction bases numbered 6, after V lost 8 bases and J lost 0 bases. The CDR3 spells CASRDGTGSYEQYV. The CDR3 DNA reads TGTGCCAGCCGAGACGGGACAGGCTCCTACGAGCAGTACGTC.

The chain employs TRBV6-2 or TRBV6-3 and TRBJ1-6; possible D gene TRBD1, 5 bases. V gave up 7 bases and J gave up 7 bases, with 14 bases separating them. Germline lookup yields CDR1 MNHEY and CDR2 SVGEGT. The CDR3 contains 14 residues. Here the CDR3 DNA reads TGTGCCAGCACCCCCCAAAAGGGGAATTCACCCCTCCACTTT. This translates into CASTPQKGNSPLHF.

Here the CDR3 DNA reads TGTGCCAGCAGCAGGACAGGAGAATCGTCTAATCAGCCCCAGCATTTT. Protein product: CASSRTGESSNQPQHF. The V and J genes are TRBV27 and TRBJ1-5; 7 nucleotides agree with TRBD1. Per the germline V gene, CDR1 is MNHEY and CDR2 is SMNVEV (reference sequence). V shed 6 bases and J 4 bases; nucleotides not matched to a gene: 12. The CDR3 is 16 residues long.

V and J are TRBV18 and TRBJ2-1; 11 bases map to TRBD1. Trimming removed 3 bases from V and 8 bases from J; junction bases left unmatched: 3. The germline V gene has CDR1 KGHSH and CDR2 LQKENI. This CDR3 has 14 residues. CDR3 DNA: TGTGCCAGCTCACCGGACAGGGGGCGCGATGAGCAGTTCTTC. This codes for CASSPDRGRDEQFF.

CDR3 in amino acids: CASSRGGAEETQYF. The DNA for the CDR3 is TGTGCCAGCAGCCGCGGGGGGGCAGAGGAGACCCAGTACTTC. The gene calls are TRBV7-9 and TRBJ2-5; TRBD2 aligns across 9 bases. J lost 5 bases, V lost 5 bases, and 6 bases had no gene match. The CDR3 covers 14 residues. Looked up from germline, CDR1 is SEHNR and CDR2 is FQNEAQ (reference sequence).

The CDR3 sequence: CASSQPLGRSPQHF. The CDR3 DNA is TGTGCCAGCAGTCAACCCTTGGGGCGCTCGCCCCAGCATTTT. The chain carries TRBV14 and TRBJ1-5; perhaps TRBD1 as D (5 bases). CDR1 is SGHDN, CDR2 FVKESK, per germline. V lost 6 bases, J lost 9 bases, and 18 bases lay in between. CDR3 length: 14 residues.

The CDR3, as DNA: TGTGCCAGCAGCTTTACGGGGGGCCGGTCACCCCTCCACTTT. Protein: CASSFTGGRSPLHF. The genes are TRBV11-3 and TRBJ1-6; tentative D call: TRBD1 (6 bases). This CDR3 has 14 amino acids. Germline V lookup: CDR1 SGHNT, CDR2 YENEEA. V lost 3 bases, J lost 10 bases, and 13 bases lay in between. The full variable domain, rest sourced from reference TRBV11-3 and TRBJ1-6, is EAGVVQSPRYKIIEKKQPVAFWCNPISGHNTLYWYLQNLGQGPELLIRYENEEAVDDSQLPKDRFSAERLKGVDSTLKIQPAELGDSAVYLCASSFTGGRSPLHFGNGTRLTVT.

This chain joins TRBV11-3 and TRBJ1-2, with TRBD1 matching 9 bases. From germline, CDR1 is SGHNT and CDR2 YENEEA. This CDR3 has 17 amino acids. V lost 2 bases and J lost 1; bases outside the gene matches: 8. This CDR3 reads CASSLTGQGLFNYGYTF. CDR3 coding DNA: TGTGCCAGCAGCTTAACTGGACAGGGGCTGTTTAACTATGGCTACACCTTC.

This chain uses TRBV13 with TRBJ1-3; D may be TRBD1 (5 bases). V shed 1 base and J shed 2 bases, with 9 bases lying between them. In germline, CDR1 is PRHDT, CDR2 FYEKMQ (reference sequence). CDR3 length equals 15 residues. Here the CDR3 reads CASSLEGATGNTIYF. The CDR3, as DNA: TGTGCCAGCAGCTTAGAAGGGGCCACTGGAAACACCATATATTTT. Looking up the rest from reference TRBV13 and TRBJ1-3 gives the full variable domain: AAGVIQSPRHLIKEKRETATLKCYPIPRHDTVYWYQQGPGQDPQFLISFYEKMQSDKGSIPDRFSAQQFSDYHSELNMSSLELGDSALYFCASSLEGATGNTIYFGEGSWLTVV.

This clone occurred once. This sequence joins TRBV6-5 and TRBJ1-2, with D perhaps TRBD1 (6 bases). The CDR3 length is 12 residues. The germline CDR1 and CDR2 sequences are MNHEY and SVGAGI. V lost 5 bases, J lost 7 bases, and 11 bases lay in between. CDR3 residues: CASSTQGGGYTF. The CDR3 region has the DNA TGTGCCAGCAGTACACAGGGTGGTGGCTACACCTTC.

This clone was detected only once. The CDR3 protein is CASSSAGQTPGWGYTF. In DNA, the CDR3 is TGTGCCAGCTCTTCCGCGGGACAGACACCCGGGTGGGGCTACACCTTC. The rearrangement uses TRBV18 and TRBJ1-2, with 7 bases identical to TRBD1. Trimming took 6 bases from V and 8 from J; bases not matched to a gene: 18. The CDR3 contains 16 residues. Germline V gene sequence: CDR1 KGHSH, CDR2 LQKENI.

CDR3 loop: CAWRTRIGKLFF. Written as DNA, the CDR3 is TGTGCCTGGAGGACACGGATAGGAAAACTGTTTTTT. The chain carries TRBV30 and TRBJ1-4, with D unclear. The CDR3 loop spans 12 amino acids. The germline CDR1 and CDR2 sequences are GTSNPN and SVGIG (reference sequence). Trimming took off 3 bases at V and 10 bases at J, with 12 bases between the two ends.

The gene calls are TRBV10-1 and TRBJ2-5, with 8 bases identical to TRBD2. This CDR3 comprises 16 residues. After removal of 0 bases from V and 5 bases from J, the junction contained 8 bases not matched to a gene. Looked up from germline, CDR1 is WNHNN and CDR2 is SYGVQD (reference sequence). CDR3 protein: CASSESVVAGYETQYF. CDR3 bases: TGCGCCAGCAGTGAGTCGGTGGTAGCGGGGTACGAGACCCAGTACTTC.

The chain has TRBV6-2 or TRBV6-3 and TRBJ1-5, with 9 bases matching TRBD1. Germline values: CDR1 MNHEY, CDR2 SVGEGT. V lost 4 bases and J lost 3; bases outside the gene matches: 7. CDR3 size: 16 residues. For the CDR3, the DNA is TGTGCCAGCAGTTCTTACAGGGGGCTTAACAATCAGCCCCAGCATTTT. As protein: CASSSYRGLNNQPQHF.